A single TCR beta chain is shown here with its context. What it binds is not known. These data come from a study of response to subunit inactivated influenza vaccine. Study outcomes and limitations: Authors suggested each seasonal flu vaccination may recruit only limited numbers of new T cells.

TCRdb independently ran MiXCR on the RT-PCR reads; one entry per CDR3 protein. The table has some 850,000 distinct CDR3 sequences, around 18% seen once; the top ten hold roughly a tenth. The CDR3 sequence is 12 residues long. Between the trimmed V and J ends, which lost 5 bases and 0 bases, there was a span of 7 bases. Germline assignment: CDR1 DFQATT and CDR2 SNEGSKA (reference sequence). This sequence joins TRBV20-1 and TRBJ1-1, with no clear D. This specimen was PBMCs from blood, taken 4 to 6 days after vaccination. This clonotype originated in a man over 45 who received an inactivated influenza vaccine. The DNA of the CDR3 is TGCAGTGCTGGGAAGGTGAACACTGAAGCTTTCTTT. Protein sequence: CSAGKVNTEAFF.